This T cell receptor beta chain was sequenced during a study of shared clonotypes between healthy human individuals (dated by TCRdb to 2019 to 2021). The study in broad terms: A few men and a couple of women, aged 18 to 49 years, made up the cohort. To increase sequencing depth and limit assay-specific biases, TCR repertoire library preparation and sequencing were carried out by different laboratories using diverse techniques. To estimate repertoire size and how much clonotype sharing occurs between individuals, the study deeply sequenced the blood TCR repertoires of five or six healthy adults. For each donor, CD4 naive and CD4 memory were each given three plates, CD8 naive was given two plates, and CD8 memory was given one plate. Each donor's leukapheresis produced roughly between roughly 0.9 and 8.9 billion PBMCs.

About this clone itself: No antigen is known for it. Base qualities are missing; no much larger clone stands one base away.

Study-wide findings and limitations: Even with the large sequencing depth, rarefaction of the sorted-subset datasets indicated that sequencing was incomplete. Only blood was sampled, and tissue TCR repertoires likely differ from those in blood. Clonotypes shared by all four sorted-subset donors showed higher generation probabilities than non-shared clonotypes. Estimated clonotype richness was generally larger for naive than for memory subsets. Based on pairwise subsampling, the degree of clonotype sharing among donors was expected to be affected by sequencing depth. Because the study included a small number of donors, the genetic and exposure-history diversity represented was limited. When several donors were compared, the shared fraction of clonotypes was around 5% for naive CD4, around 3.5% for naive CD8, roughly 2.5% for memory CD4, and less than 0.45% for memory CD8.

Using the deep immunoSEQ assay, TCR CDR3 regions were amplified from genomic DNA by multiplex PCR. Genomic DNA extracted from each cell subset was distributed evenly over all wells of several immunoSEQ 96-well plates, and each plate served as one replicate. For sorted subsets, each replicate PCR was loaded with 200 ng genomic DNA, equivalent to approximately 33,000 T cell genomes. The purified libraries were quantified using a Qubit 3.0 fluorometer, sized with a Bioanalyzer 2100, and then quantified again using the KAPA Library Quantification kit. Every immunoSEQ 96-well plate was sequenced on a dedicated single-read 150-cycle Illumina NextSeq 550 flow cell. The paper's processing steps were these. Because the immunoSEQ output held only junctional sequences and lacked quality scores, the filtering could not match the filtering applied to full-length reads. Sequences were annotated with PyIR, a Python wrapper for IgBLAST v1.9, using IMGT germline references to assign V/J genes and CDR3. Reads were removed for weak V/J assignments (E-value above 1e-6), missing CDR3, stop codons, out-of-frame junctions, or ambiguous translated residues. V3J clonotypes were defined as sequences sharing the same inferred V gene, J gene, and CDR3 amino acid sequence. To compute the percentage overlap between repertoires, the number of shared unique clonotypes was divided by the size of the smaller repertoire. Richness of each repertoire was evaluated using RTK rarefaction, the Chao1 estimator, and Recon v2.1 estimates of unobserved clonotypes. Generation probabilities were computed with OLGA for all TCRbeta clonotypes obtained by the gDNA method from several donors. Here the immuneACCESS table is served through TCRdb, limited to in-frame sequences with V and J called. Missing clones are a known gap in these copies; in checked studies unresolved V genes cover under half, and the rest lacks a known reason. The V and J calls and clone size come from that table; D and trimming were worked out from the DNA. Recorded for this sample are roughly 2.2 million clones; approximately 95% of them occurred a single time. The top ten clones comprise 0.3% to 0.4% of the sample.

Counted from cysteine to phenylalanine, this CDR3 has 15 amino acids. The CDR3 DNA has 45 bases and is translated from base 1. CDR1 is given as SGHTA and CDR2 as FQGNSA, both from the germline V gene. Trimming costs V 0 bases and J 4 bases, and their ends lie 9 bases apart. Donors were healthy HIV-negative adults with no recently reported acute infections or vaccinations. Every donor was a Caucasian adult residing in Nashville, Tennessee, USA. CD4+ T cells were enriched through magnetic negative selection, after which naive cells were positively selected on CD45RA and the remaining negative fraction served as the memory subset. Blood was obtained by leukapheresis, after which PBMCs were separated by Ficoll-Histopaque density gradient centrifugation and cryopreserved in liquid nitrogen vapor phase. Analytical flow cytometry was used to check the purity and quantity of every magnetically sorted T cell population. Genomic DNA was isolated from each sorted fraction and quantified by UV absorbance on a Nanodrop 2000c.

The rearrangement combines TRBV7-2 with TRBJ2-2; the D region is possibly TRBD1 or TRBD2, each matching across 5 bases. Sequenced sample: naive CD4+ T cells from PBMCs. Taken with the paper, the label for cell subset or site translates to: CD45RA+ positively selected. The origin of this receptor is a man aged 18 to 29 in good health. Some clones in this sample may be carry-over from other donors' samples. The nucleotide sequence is TGTGCCAGCAGCTTAGCGGGACCCGTCACCGGGGAGCTGTTTTTT. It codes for CASSLAGPVTGELFF.